This T cell receptor (beta chain) was obtained from a study of spatial heterogeneity in lung cancer. Study-level results: The appearance of ubiquitous expanded tumor TCRs in blood was greater at resection than follow-up.

TCRdb redid the calling of the 5' RACE reads with MiXCR, one entry per CDR3 protein. The sample holds 30,000 to 35,000 distinct CDR3 sequences; 10% are singletons and the top ten take around 27%. With respect to this clonotype: No antigen is known for it.

Sample time point: blood at routine non-recurrence follow-up after resection. Material for sequencing was whole RNA from tumor, nontumor lung or frozen PBMC, left unsorted. The sequence was collected from a female donor with early-stage non-small cell lung cancer. Material: PBMCs, obtained at follow-up.

The CDR3, as DNA: TGTGCCAGCAGACTAGTGGGTAACACCGGGGAGCTGTTTTTT. Encoded protein: CASRLVGNTGELFF. The rearrangement uses TRBV7-2 and TRBJ2-2; tentative D call: TRBD2 (5 bases). The germline CDR1 and CDR2 sequences are SGHTA and FQGNSA. Trimming cost V 6 bases and J 2 bases, with 10 bases left between them. The CDR3 loop spans 14 amino acids.